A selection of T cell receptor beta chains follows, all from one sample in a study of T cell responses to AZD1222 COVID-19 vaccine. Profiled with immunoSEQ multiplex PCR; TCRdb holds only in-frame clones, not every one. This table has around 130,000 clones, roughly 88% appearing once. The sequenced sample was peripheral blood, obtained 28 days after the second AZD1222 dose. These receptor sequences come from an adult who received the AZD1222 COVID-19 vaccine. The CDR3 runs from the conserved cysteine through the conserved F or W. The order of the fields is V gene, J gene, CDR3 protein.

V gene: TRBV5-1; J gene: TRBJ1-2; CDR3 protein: CASSREWTGDGYTF
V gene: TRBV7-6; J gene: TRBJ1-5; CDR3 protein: CASSLDQAGSGQPQHF
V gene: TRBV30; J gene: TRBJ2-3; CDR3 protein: CAWSVTNPGDTQYF
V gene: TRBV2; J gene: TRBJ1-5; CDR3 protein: CASRERQSGQPQHF
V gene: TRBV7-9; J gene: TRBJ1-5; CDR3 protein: CASSPDSGYQPQHF
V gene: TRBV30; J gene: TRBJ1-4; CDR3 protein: CAWTGATNEKLFF
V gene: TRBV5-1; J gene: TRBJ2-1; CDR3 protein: CASSGAGAGNEQFF
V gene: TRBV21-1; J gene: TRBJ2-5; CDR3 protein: CASSMGQAYQETQYF
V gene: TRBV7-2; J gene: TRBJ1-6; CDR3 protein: CASSLQGHENSPLHF
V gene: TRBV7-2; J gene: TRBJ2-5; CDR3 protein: CASSSGLAAETQYF
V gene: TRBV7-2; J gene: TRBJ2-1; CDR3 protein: CASSPRGQLYNEQFF
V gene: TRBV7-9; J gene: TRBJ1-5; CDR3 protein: CASSSWDTDLNQPQHF
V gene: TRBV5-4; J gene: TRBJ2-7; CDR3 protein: CASSRGRSSSYEQYF
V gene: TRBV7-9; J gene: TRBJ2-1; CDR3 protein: CASSWTGTREQFF
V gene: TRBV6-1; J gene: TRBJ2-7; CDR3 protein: CASSEAGTGGYEQYF
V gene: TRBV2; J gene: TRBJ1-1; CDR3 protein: CASDGLVTMNTEAFF
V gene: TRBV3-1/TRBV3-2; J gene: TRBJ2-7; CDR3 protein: CASSQDRDYEQYF
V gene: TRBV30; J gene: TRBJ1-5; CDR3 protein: CAWRRGANQPQHF
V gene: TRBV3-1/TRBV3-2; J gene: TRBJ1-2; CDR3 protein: CASSLGPTPYYGYTF
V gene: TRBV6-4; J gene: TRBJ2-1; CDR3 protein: CASSEGLAGDNEQFF
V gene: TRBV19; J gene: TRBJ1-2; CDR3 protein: CASSREGANYGYTF
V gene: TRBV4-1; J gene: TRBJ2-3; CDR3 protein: CASSPRHLTSTDTQYF
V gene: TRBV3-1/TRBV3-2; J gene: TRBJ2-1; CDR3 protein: CASSQEMWRIDNEQFF
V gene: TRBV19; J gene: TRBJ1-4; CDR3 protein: CASQKRQEIPGLFF
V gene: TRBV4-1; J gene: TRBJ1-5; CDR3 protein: CASSQQDNQPQHF
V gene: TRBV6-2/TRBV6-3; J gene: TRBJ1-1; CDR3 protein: CASSVQGSTEAFF
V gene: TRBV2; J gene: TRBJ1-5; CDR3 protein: CASSEGPGYLDQPQHF
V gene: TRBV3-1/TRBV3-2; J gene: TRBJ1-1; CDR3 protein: CASSQGQGAEAFF
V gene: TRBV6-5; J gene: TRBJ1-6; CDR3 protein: CATSREPNNSPLHF
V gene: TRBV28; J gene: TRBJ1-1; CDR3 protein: CASSCPEQGCEAFF
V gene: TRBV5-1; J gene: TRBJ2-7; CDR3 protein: CASSPDGTYEQYF
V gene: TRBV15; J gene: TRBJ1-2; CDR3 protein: CATSAGTGDYGYTF
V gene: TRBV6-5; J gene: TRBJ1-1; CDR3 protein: CASSPGGAGTEAFF
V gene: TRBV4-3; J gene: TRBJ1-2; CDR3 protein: CASSHRQGTNYGYTF
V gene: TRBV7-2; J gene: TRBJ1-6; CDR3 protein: CASSPSGQGYNSPLHF
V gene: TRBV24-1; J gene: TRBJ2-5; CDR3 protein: CATSDSSFSETQYF
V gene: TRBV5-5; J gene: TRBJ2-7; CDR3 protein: CASSLDSTGMSYEQYF
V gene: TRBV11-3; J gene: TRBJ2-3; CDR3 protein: CASSSRGGAGLF
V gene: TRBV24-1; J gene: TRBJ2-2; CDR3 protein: CATSDPGQGRAGELFF
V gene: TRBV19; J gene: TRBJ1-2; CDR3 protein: CASLDRGYGYTF
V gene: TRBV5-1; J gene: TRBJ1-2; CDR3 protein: CASSFQGLSGGYTF